One and the same sample provided the 6 T cell receptor beta chains below, sequenced in a study of OX40 agonist ivuxolimab in advanced cancers. Libraries were prepared by immunoSEQ multiplex PCR; TCRdb keeps only in-frame clonotypes and omits some of them. This table holds 50,000 or so clones, around four fifths found once. Sequencing was performed on CD4+ or CD8+ T cells sorted from blood, taken in a trial of the OX40 agonist ivuxolimab. These receptor sequences come from an adult with an advanced solid tumor such as melanoma, head and neck, liver or kidney cancer.

The chain links TRBV1 to TRBJ2-5; the table assigns TRBD2, which was not confirmed against the DNA. TRBV1 is an annotated pseudogene. The CDR3 consists of 16 residues. The CDR3 loop reads CTSSQLERDYQETQYF. CDR3 sequence (DNA): TGCACCAGCAGCCAATTGGAGAGGGACTATCAAGAGACCCAGTACTTC.

CDR3 DNA: TGTGCCAGTAGTATAGATGTTCGGCCGGACAGGGTGTTGAATGAGCAGTTCTTC. Its protein is CASSIDVRPDRVLNEQFF. The chain has TRBV19 and TRBJ2-1; TRBD1 matches at 8 bases. J gave up 7 bases and V 0 bases, and 14 bases lay outside the gene matches. CDR3 length: 18 amino acids. The germline V gene has CDR1 LNHDA and CDR2 SQIVND (reference sequence).

The table lists this clone with a count of one. The V gene is TRBV27, the J gene TRBJ1-4, with 10 bases matching TRBD1. V lost 6 bases, J lost 6 bases, and 7 bases stayed unmatched. From germline, CDR1 is MNHEY and CDR2 SMNVEV (reference sequence). CDR3 length equals 15 residues. The CDR3 DNA follows: TGTGCCAGCAGGCGACAGGGGGCTAGTCATGAAAAACTGTTTTTT. It codes for CASRRQGASHEKLFF.

The chain uses TRBV5-1 and TRBJ1-6, with 7 bases lining up with TRBD1. V was pared by 1 base and J by 6 bases, with 7 bases of the junction left unmatched. The germline gives CDR1 SGHRS, CDR2 YFSETQ. This CDR3 is 16 amino acids long. This CDR3 reads CASSLTGANGNSPLHF. The DNA for the CDR3 is TGCGCCAGCAGCTTGACAGGGGCCAACGGTAATTCACCCCTCCACTTT.

The chain recombines TRBV5-1 with TRBJ2-6; 8 bases are shared with TRBD1. Trimming at V came to 4 bases and at J to 0 bases, leaving 12 bases not matched to a gene. This CDR3 is built from 19 residues. CDR1 is SGHRS and CDR2 is YFSETQ in the germline V gene. CDR3 DNA: TGCGCCAGCAGCACCACGACAGGGGTGAGCCTCTCTGGGGCCAACGTCCTGACTTTC. Its translation: CASSTTTGVSLSGANVLTF.

The chain has TRBV5-1 and TRBJ2-7, with TRBD1 identical over 7 bases. The CDR3 is 15 amino acids. Germline V gene sequence: CDR1 SGHRS, CDR2 YFSETQ. Trimming cost V 2 bases and J 0 bases; bases outside gene matches: 5. The DNA for the CDR3 is TGCGCCAGCAGCTTTTCGGGACAGAGCTCCTACGAGCAGTACTTC. Its translation is CASSFSGQSSYEQYF.